These T cell receptor beta chains were read from a single sample in a study of T cells in localized non-small cell lung cancer. The method was immunoSEQ multiplex PCR; TCRdb's version includes in-frame clones alone and lacks a portion of them. The sample comprises approximately 34,000 clones, roughly 87% of which are singletons, and about 7.7% rests with the top ten. The source was peripheral blood, collected before any cancer treatment. Every receptor here comes from a woman aged 35 to 75 with stage I lung adenocarcinoma. Both conserved end residues are part of each CDR3. The order of the fields is V gene, J gene, D gene, CDR3 DNA, CDR3 protein. A D gene is named only where the DNA matches it firmly.

>TRBV6-1|TRBJ1-2|-
TGTGCCAGCAGTGAGCTAGACTTTGGGTATGGCTACACCTTC
CASSELDFGYGYTF
>TRBV12-5|TRBJ1-6|TRBD1
TGTGCTAGTGGTTTGGTACCGTCGACAGGGCCACCCCTCCACTTT
CASGLVPSTGPPLHF
>TRBV27|TRBJ1-5|TRBD1
TGTGCCAGCAGACCGACAGGGGCGCGCAATCAGCCCCAGCATTTT
CASRPTGARNQPQHF
>TRBV4-1|TRBJ1-6|TRBD1
TGCGCCAGCAGCCGAAGACAGGGGAGCTCCTATAATTCACCCCTCCACTTT
CASSRRQGSSYNSPLHF
>TRBV5-4|TRBJ1-4|-
TGTGCCAGCAGCTTGTCCGGGCAGAATGAAAAACTGTTTTTT
CASSLSGQNEKLFF
>TRBV7-3|TRBJ2-3|-
TGTGCCAGCAGCTTTGGTTACCGCACAGATACGCAGTATTTT
CASSFGYRTDTQYF
>TRBV18|TRBJ1-4|-
TGTGCCAGCTCACCAGGACGGGGTGGTGAAAAACTGTTTTTT
CASSPGRGGEKLFF
>TRBV18|TRBJ2-2|-
TGTGCCAGTAACTCGGGGCGGCTGAACACCGGGGAGCTGTTTTTT
CASNSGRLNTGELFF
>TRBV7-2|TRBJ2-3|-
TGTGCCAGCAGCTTAGCACTAGGAAGCGCAGATACGCAGTATTTT
CASSLALGSADTQYF
>TRBV7-6|TRBJ2-3|TRBD1
TGTGCCAGCAGTCGGACAGGGGGCGATTGGGATACGCAGTATTTT
CASSRTGGDWDTQYF
>TRBV7-3|TRBJ2-5|-
TGTGCCAGCAGCTCGTCAGGGAGGGAGACCCAGTACTTC
CASSSSGRETQYF
>TRBV18|TRBJ2-1|-
TGTGCCAGCTCACCCCCCAGTCTTTACAATGAGCAGTTCTTC
CASSPPSLYNEQFF
>TRBV5-4|TRBJ1-2|-
TGTGCCAGCAGCCAAGGGACCTTGGGTTACACCTTC
CASSQGTLGYTF